The 20 T cell receptor beta chains in this list originate from one sample, sequenced in a study of cytomegalovirus exposure and HLA in healthy donors. The PCR was carried out with 60 Vbeta primers and 13 Jbeta primers. The method was immunoSEQ multiplex PCR; TCRdb's version includes in-frame clones alone and lacks a portion of them. The sample contains 150,000 or so clones, less than 85% of which appear only once. The specimen sequenced was PBMCs. The receptors here all came from a man younger than 30 in good health and CMV-seropositive.

This chain uses TRBV5-1 with TRBJ1-2; D is unclear. Germline V CDR1 and CDR2: SGHRS, YFSETQ. Trimming took 0 bases from V and 7 from J, leaving 7 bases between them. CDR3 length equals 12 residues. Here the CDR3 reads CASSLDASGYTF. The CDR3 DNA is TGCGCCAGCAGCTTGGACGCGTCTGGCTACACCTTC.

The chain couples TRBV28 to TRBJ1-1; no reliable D call. CDR3 size: 14 residues. Per germline, CDR1 MDHEN and CDR2 SYDVKM. The V end was cut by 3 bases, the J end by 7 bases, with 15 bases between. The CDR3 bases are TGTGCCAGCAGTTTGAAAGGAGTAACGGGTGAAGCTTTCTTT. Translation: CASSLKGVTGEAFF.

The chain uses TRBV30 and TRBJ2-5; no firm D call. In germline, CDR1 is GTSNPN, CDR2 SVGIG (reference sequence). The length of the CDR3 is 18 residues. The ends were cut back, 1 base at V and 5 bases at J, with 26 bases in the middle. DNA of the CDR3: TGTGCCTGGAGTGAACCAGACGTGGGCGAAATTGTAGAGGAGACCCAGTACTTC. This translates into CAWSEPDVGEIVEETQYF.

This clone showed up just a few times. The chain recombines TRBV9 with TRBJ1-2; 12 bases fit TRBD1. This CDR3 has 14 amino acids. Germline V gives CDR1 SGDLS, CDR2 YYNGEE. J was trimmed by 7 bases and V by 0 bases; bases with no gene match: 1. The CDR3 spells CASSVVGQGAGYTF. The CDR3 DNA is TGTGCCAGCAGCGTAGTGGGACAGGGGGCTGGCTACACCTTC.

Here the CDR3 DNA reads TGTGCCAGCAGGCCCGACCGGGGTCGGGGCTACACCTTC. Translated: CASRPDRGRGYTF. The rearrangement links TRBV28 to TRBJ1-2, with D unresolved. CDR3 size: 13 residues. The germline V and J ends were trimmed by 6 bases and 8 bases, with 16 bases remaining between them. From germline, CDR1 is MDHEN and CDR2 SYDVKM.

V gene TRBV19 combines with J gene TRBJ2-6; 7 bases line up with TRBD1. This CDR3 comprises 16 residues. Germline V CDR1 and CDR2: LNHDA, SQIVND (reference sequence). V lost 5 bases, J lost 4 bases, and 8 bases stayed unmatched. The CDR3 spells CASSVQTGIGANVLTF. CDR3 nucleotides: TGTGCCAGTAGTGTGCAGACAGGGATCGGGGCCAACGTCCTGACTTTC.

This chain links TRBV5-4 with TRBJ2-7, with TRBD1 matching over 9 bases. The V segment lost 4 bases and the J segment 5 bases; nucleotides outside the gene matches: 10. The CDR3 loop spans 15 amino acids. The germline gives CDR1 SGHNT, CDR2 YYREEE (reference sequence). CDR3 bases: TGTGCCAGCAGCCCGGGACAGGGATCCTTCGACGAGCAGTACTTC. Amino acids: CASSPGQGSFDEQYF.

CDR3 DNA sequence: TGTGCCAGCAGCTTAGCGATAGGGGACATGAACACTGAAGCTTTCTTT. Residues: CASSLAIGDMNTEAFF. The rearrangement uses TRBV7-6 and TRBJ1-1; a weak D match, TRBD1 (6 bases). This CDR3 contains 16 residues. V was clipped by 0 bases and J by 0 bases, with 11 bases between them. Germline CDR1 and CDR2: SGHVS and FNYEAQ.

The chain employs TRBV2 and TRBJ1-5, with TRBD1 as a possible D gene (5 bases). V was shortened by 0 bases and J by 7 bases, with 7 bases between the two germline ends. Germline lookup yields CDR1 SNHLY and CDR2 FYNNEI. The CDR3 totals 13 residues. The CDR3 nucleotides read TGTGCCAGCAGTGAAGCACCAGGGCAGCCCCAGCATTTT. Translated: CASSEAPGQPQHF.

The V call is TRBV7-9, the J call TRBJ2-1, with D maybe TRBD2 (5 bases). Germline V gene data show CDR1 as SEHNR and CDR2 as FQNEAQ (reference sequence). The ends were cut back, 5 bases at V and 4 bases at J, with 15 bases in the middle. The CDR3 is made up of 15 amino acids. CDR3 nucleotide sequence: TGTGCCAGCAGCCGGGGAATAACGGGGTACAATGAGCAGTTCTTC. Residues: CASSRGITGYNEQFF.

The chain uses TRBV15 and TRBJ2-7, with a tentative D call TRBD2 (7 bases). V dropped 0 bases and J dropped 2 bases, with 8 bases sitting between them. Per germline, CDR1 LNHNV and CDR2 YYDKDF (reference sequence). The CDR3 sequence is 14 residues long. The CDR3: CATSRDGGPYEQYF. CDR3 coding DNA: TGTGCCACCAGCAGAGACGGGGGGCCCTACGAGCAGTACTTC.

The rearrangement uses TRBV7-3 and TRBJ2-3, with TRBD2 as a possible D gene (6 bases). This CDR3 region has 14 residues. The germline V gene has CDR1 SGHTA and CDR2 FQGTGA. Trimming pared 5 bases from V and 0 bases from J, leaving 9 bases between. The CDR3 DNA follows: TGTGCCAGCAGCCCGGGGACTAGCACAGATACGCAGTATTTT. It yields the protein CASSPGTSTDTQYF.

This chain's CDR3 is CASSLVDSAYGYTF. Written as DNA, the CDR3 is TGCGCCAGCAGCTTGGTTGACAGCGCGTATGGCTACACCTTC. The V call is TRBV5-1, the J call TRBJ1-2, with D possibly matching TRBD1 (5 bases). CDR1 and CDR2 from the germline V gene are SGHRS and YFSETQ. The V gene lost 0 bases and the J gene lost 5 bases, with 11 bases spanning the gap. This CDR3 is 14 amino acids long.

The CDR3 region is CASSIRPTYGYTF. CDR3 DNA: TGTGCCAGCAGTATCAGGCCTACCTATGGCTACACCTTC. The chain combines TRBV28 with TRBJ1-2, with D unclear. Trimming cost V 5 bases and J 4 bases, with 11 bases left between them. Germline CDR1 is MDHEN and CDR2 is SYDVKM. This CDR3 spans 13 amino acids.

V and J are TRBV18 and TRBJ2-7, with D possibly being TRBD2 (6 bases). Per germline, CDR1 KGHSH and CDR2 LQKENI. Trimming took off 2 bases at V and 4 bases at J, with 12 bases between the two ends. This CDR3 comprises 14 residues. The CDR3 DNA follows: TGTGCCAGCTCACCAGGGCGGGGCTATTACGAGCAGTACTTC. Translated: CASSPGRGYYEQYF. The variable domain in full, completed from reference TRBV18 and TRBJ2-7, reads NAGVMQNPRHLVRRRGQEARLRCSPMKGHSHVYWYRQLPEEGLKFMVYLQKENIIDESGMPKERFSAEFPKEGPSILRIQQVVRGDSAAYFCASSPGRGYYEQYFGPGTRLTVT.

This clone was counted between two and nine times. The chain couples TRBV28 to TRBJ2-2; the match to TRBD1 covers 9 bases. Germline trimming cut 4 bases from V and 7 bases from J; bases unmatched to any gene: 10. The CDR3 is made up of 16 amino acids. In germline, CDR1 is MDHEN, CDR2 SYDVKM. CDR3 bases: TGTGCCAGCAGTTCTTGGGGCACAGGGGGCTTCGGGGAGCTGTTTTTT. This sequence encodes CASSSWGTGGFGELFF. The entire variable domain, with the rest obtained from reference TRBV28 and TRBJ2-2, is as follows: DVKVTQSSRYLVKRTGEKVFLECVQDMDHENMFWYRQDPGLGLRLIYFSYDVKMKEKGDIPEGYSVSREKKERFSLILESASTNQTSMYLCASSSWGTGGFGELFFGEGSRLTVL.

V usage is TRBV2 and J usage is TRBJ1-2; tentative D call: TRBD1 (6 bases). V lost 6 bases, J lost 4 bases, and 9 bases lay in between. This CDR3 contains 12 residues. CDR1 is SNHLY and CDR2 is FYNNEI in the germline V gene. This chain's CDR3 is CASRLTGYGYTF. CDR3 DNA sequence: TGTGCCAGCAGGCTGACAGGCTATGGCTACACCTTC.

V and J are TRBV19 and TRBJ2-7; 8 nucleotides match TRBD2. Germline V lookup: CDR1 LNHDA, CDR2 SQIVND (reference sequence). This CDR3 contains 15 residues. The J segment lost 1 base and the V segment lost 7 bases, leaving 9 bases of the junction unmatched. CDR3 region: CASTGGSGGSYEQYF. In DNA, the CDR3 is TGTGCCAGTACCGGCGGGTCGGGAGGGTCCTACGAGCAGTACTTC.

The chain employs TRBV2 and TRBJ2-5, with 7 bases identical to TRBD2. The CDR3 totals 15 residues. V lost 6 bases and J lost 4; bases outside the gene matches: 11. Germline loops: CDR1 SNHLY, CDR2 FYNNEI. CDR3 sequence reads: CASRTRWGGGETQYF. In DNA form, the CDR3 reads TGTGCCAGCAGAACACGATGGGGGGGAGGAGAGACCCAGTACTTC.

V gene TRBV7-2 combines with J gene TRBJ2-7; 12 bases align to TRBD2. This CDR3 region has 14 residues. Germline CDR1 SGHTA, CDR2 FQGNSA. J was trimmed by 3 bases and V by 5 bases; bases with no gene match: 2. Here the CDR3 DNA reads TGTGCCAGCAGCCCGACTAGCGGGGGCTACGAGCAGTACTTC. It translates to CASSPTSGGYEQYF.